This T cell receptor beta chain was observed in a study of T cells in tumors after PD-1 blockade. The overall study: Patients had no prior checkpoint blockade, systemic immunosuppressants, or anti-cancer therapy within 4 weeks. Either cemiplimab 350 mg every 2 weeks or pembrolizumab 200 mg every 3 weeks was given.

CDR3 length: 15 residues. V lost 6 bases and J lost 5, with 14 bases in between. Germline CDR1 MDHEN, CDR2 SYDVKM. Sequenced by immunoSEQ multiplex PCR; TCRdb stores in-frame clones only, minus some. This sample has 20,000 to 25,000 clones, with around 80% found just once. The table lists this clone with a count of one. The clonotype was recovered from a human donor with basal cell carcinoma. Sequenced material: PBMCs, taken before anti-PD-1 treatment. The genes are TRBV28 and TRBJ1-6; unclear D gene. CDR3 region: CASREIEGNNSPLHF. The CDR3 nucleotides read TGTGCCAGCAGGGAAATTGAAGGGAATAATTCACCCCTCCACTTT.